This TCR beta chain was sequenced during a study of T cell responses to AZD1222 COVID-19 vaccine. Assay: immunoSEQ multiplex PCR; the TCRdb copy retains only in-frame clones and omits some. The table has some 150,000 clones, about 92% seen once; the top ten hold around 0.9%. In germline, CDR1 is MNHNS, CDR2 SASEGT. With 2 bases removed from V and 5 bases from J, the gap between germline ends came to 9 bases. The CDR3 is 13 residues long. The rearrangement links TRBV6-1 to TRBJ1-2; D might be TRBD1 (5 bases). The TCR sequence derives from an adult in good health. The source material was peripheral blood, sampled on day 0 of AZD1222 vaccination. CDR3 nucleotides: TGTGCCAGCAGTGAACAGGGAAGGTATGGCTACACCTTC. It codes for CASSEQGRYGYTF.